This TCR beta chain stems from a study of T cell responses to AZD1222 COVID-19 vaccine. Study results and caveats: Mapped onto spike, vaccine-associated CD4 TCRs spanned it and were dominant at 160-218 and 743-854. Of spike-specific TCRs, nearly half reportedly target regions left unmutated in variants. Spike-specific TCR repertoires showed rising breadth and depth after two AZD1222 doses. Clonal diversity may have been underestimated in mostly white British donors.

In regard to this clone: Its antigen remains unknown.

Some clones are missing from TCRdb's copy, which holds only in-frame ones; the method was immunoSEQ multiplex PCR. The data hold about 96,000 clones, with about 89% observed a single time. In germline, CDR1 is SGHDT, CDR2 YYEEEE. This CDR3 region has 13 residues. The germline V and J ends were trimmed by 2 bases and 2 bases, with 7 bases remaining between them. The V gene is TRBV5-6, the J gene TRBJ1-2, with D uncertain. The source material was peripheral blood, sampled on day 0 of AZD1222 vaccination. The sequence was collected from an adult in good health. CDR3 sequence (DNA): TGTGCCAGCAGCTTAGGCCAGAACTATGGCTACACCTTC. Encoded protein: CASSLGQNYGYTF.